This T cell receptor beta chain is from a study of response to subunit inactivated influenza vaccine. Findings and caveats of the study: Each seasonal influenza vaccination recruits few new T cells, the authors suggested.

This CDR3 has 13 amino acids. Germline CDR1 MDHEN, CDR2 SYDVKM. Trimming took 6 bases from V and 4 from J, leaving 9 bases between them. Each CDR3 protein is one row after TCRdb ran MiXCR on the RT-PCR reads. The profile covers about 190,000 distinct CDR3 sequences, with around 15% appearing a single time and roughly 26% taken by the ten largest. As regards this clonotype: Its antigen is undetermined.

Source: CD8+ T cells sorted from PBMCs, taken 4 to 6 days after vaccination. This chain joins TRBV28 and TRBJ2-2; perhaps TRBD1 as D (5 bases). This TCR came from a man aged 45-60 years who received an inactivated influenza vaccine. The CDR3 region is CASRIRATGELFF. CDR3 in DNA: TGTGCCAGCAGAATCAGGGCCACCGGGGAGCTGTTTTTT.